The sequence of this T cell receptor (beta chain) was determined in a study of monozygotic twins with inflammatory bowel disease. For each CDR3 protein, TCRdb gives one entry from its re-call of the 5' RACE reads, without DNA. Recorded here are some 150,000 distinct CDR3 sequences; the top ten clones represent 2.4%. Blood, 2 to 2.5 ml, was drawn per donor. This CDR3 is 13 amino acids long. The origin of this receptor is a human donor with ulcerative colitis or Crohn's disease, or a healthy co-twin of an affected twin (not recorded which). J is TRBJ2-7 and V is TRBV12-3 or TRBV12-4. Sequenced material: blood. This CDR3 is CASSFGESYEQYF.